Listed below are T cell receptor beta chains from one sample, sequenced in a study of blood T cell repertoires in COVID-19. Assay used: immunoSEQ multiplex PCR; TCRdb lists only in-frame clones, some missing. The top ten clones hold around 0.43% of a sample with tens of thousands of clones, roughly 89% of them seen once. The material sequenced was peripheral blood. The receptors originated from a human donor in a cohort sampled during active COVID-19. The conserved cysteine and the conserved F or W are not part of the CDR3 here. Each record gives: V gene, CDR3 protein.

V gene: TRBV5-5; CDR3 protein: ASSYGTGGREKLF
V gene: TRBV12-3/TRBV12-4; CDR3 protein: ASSLSRYSPLH
V gene: TRBV2; CDR3 protein: ASSGPGKGARTDTQY
V gene: TRBV5-4; CDR3 protein: ASSLAGGGNTIY
V gene: TRBV7-9; CDR3 protein: ASSAGVGRDYGYT
V gene: TRBV9; CDR3 protein: ASSAGQLNTEAF
V gene: TRBV18; CDR3 protein: ASSPGAGDINEQY
V gene: TRBV27; CDR3 protein: ASQTGEYDSTEAF
V gene: TRBV5-6; CDR3 protein: ASSPTGEGNTIY
V gene: TRBV7-2; CDR3 protein: ASSLSLLAGVYSYEQY
V gene: TRBV7-9; CDR3 protein: ASSNTTSGNTIY
V gene: TRBV4-1; CDR3 protein: ASSLFIGSNQPQH
V gene: TRBV27; CDR3 protein: ASSFFQQGREQY
V gene: TRBV4-3; CDR3 protein: ASSQDWDRGDAQH
V gene: TRBV19; CDR3 protein: ASRTGQASGNTIY
V gene: TRBV5-1; CDR3 protein: ASSPVGVADQETQY
V gene: TRBV27; CDR3 protein: ASSPLTGGVNQPQH
V gene: TRBV7-9; CDR3 protein: ASSLDSPIQY
V gene: TRBV10-3; CDR3 protein: AISRGGEQF
V gene: TRBV5-1; CDR3 protein: ASSLGPGNTEAF
V gene: TRBV3-1/TRBV3-2; CDR3 protein: ASSQGAFRVVTGELF
V gene: TRBV5-4; CDR3 protein: ASHPRGGPETQY
V gene: TRBV6-5; CDR3 protein: ASSSVTYEQY
V gene: TRBV5-4; CDR3 protein: ASSLAASGSPDTQY
V gene: TRBV18; CDR3 protein: ASSPGTAEETQY